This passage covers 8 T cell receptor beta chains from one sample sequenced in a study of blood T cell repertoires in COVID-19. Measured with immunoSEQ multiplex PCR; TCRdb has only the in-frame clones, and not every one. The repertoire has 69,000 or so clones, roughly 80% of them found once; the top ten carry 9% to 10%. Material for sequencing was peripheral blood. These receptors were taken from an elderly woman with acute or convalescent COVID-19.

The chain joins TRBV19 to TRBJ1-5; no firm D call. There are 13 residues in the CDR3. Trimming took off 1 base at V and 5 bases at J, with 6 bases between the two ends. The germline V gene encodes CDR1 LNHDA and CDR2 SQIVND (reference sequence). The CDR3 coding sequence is TGTGCCAGTAGTATAGGCTCAGATCAGCCCCAGCATTTT. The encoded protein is CASSIGSDQPQHF. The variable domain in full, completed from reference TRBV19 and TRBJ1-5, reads DGGITQSPKYLFRKEGQNVTLSCEQNLNHDAMYWYRQDPGQGLRLIYYSQIVNDFQKGDIAEGYSVSREKKESFPLTVTSAQKNPTAFYLCASSIGSDQPQHFGDGTRLSIL.

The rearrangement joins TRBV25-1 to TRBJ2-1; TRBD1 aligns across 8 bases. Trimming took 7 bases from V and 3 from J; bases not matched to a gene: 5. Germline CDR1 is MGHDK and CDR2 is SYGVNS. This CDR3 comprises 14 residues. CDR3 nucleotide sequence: TGTGCCAGCATGGCAGGGGGCAACTACAATGAGCAGTTCTTC. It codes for CASMAGGNYNEQFF.

The CDR3 region is CASSRAYGNTIYF. Written as DNA, the CDR3 is TGTGCCAGCAGCCGAGCTTATGGAAACACCATATATTTT. The chain joins TRBV7-3 to TRBJ1-3; no clear D gene. Germline assignment: CDR1 SGHTA and CDR2 FQGTGA. The V end was cut by 5 bases, the J end by 3 bases, with 8 bases between. CDR3 length equals 13 residues.

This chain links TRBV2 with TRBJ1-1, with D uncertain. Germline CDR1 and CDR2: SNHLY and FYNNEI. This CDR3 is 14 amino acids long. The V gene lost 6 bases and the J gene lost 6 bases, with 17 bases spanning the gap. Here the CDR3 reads CASRLDGGSAEAFF. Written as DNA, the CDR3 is TGTGCCAGCAGGCTCGACGGTGGTAGCGCTGAAGCTTTCTTT.

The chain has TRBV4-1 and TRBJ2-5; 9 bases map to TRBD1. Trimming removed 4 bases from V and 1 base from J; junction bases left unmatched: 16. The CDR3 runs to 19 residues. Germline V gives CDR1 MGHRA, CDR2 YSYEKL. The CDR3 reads CASSRKTGGTGSAQETQYF. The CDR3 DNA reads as TGCGCCAGCAGCCGCAAAACTGGAGGGACAGGGTCTGCCCAAGAGACCCAGTACTTC.

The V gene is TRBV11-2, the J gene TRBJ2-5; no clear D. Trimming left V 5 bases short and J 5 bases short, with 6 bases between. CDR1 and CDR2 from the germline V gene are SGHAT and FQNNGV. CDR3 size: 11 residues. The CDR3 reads CASSPSETQYF. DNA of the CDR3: TGTGCCAGCAGCCCCTCGGAGACCCAGTACTTC.

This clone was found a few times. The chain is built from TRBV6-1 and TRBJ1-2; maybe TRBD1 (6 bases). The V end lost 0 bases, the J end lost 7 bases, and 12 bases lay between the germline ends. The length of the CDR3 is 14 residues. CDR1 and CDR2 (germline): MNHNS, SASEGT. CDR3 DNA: TGTGCCAGCAGTGAAGCGGACAGTTGGCGTGGCTACACCTTC. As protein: CASSEADSWRGYTF.

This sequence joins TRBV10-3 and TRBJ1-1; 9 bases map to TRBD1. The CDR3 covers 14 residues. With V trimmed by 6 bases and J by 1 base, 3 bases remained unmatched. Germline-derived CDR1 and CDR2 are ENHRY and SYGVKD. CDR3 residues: CAIRGTGWNTEAFF. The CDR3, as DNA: TGTGCCATCAGGGGGACAGGGTGGAACACTGAAGCTTTCTTT.